This T cell receptor beta chain was obtained from a study of CD8 T cells in ankylosing spondylitis. Study-wide findings and caveats: Seven to nine highly homologous variants made up a TCR beta motif, and this motif appeared characteristic of ankylosing spondylitis blood.

As to this clonotype: The target antigen is unknown.

After removal of 2 bases from V and 4 bases from J, the junction contained 1 base not matched to a gene. The CDR3 has 14 residues. Germline lookup yields CDR1 DFQATT and CDR2 SNEGSKA (reference sequence). TCRdb ran MiXCR on the 5' RACE reads and lists one entry per CDR3 protein. The table lists more than 250,000 distinct CDR3 sequences, around 7.6% of them singletons. This TCR was recovered from a male donor with ankylosing spondylitis. Material for sequencing was blood, either unsorted or a sorted T cell fraction (not recorded which). The chain has TRBV20-1 and TRBJ1-6; the match to TRBD1 covers 8 bases. The CDR3 is CSARQGAYNSPLHF. Here the CDR3 DNA reads TGCAGTGCTAGACAGGGGGCTTATAATTCACCCCTCCACTTT.